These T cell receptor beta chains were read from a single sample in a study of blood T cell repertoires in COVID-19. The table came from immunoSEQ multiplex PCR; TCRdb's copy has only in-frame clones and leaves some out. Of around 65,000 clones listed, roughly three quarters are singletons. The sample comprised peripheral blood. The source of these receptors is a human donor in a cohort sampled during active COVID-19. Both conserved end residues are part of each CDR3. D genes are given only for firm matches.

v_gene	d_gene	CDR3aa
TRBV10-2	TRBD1	CASSSQGAGYGYTF
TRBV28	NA	CASSLGQGTHTQYF
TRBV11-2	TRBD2	CASSLTGGGSYEQYF
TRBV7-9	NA	CASSLRFYNEQFF
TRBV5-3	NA	CARSPWARGRRDGYTF
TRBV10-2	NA	CASRLGGSGANVLTF
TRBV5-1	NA	CASSIQNEQFF
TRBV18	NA	CASSPRESYNSPLHF
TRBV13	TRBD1	CASSQREVGQKPFF
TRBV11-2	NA	CASSPGVLVDSPLHF
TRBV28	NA	CASRGGAKNIQYF
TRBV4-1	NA	CASSQVDMGLSSYNEQFF
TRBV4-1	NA	CASSPQVFAGNEQFF
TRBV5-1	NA	CASSFSLADTGELFF
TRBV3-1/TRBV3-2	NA	CASSPGVQRPQHF
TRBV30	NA	CAWSVQRTAYNSPLHF
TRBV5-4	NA	CASSFEGRSYEQYF
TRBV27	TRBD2	CASSLAGVGSSYEQYF
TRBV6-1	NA	CASSANRAPSGNQPQHF
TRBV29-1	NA	CSVEGPGTFGYTF
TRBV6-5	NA	CASKGFQETQYF
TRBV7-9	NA	CASSLERDTEAFF
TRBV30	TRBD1	CAWSAGTGGGNSPLHF
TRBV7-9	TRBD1	CASSSGQGTAQPQHF
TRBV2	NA	CASSPRGGRPNTEAFF
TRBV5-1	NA	CASSSRTVGGTEAFF
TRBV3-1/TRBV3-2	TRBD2	CASGLIAGGPSEQYF
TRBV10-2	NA	CASQGFGETQYF
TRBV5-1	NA	CASSLGGLPWGTDTQYF
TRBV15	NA	CATSRSQGKPQHF
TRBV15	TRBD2	CATSREAGVVSNEQFF
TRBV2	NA	CASSNGRENEKLFF
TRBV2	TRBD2	CASGLAAYTGELFF
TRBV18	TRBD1	CASSPLLQGDYNEQFF
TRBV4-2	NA	CASSQEGGANYGYTF
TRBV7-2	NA	CASSPLGAVVAQYF
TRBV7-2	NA	CASSLGGFSGANVLTF
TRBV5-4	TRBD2	CASSSGTSGTSSYNEQFF
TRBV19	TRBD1	CASSISGTEKKLFF
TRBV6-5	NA	CASSYPGREAFF
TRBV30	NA	CAWSNTGQETQYF
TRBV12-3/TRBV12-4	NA	CASSFSTGAAFF
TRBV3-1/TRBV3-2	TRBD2	CASSRSGSGTDTQYF
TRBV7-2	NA	CASSFAGQETQYF
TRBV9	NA	CASSVELGDEQYF
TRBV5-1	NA	CASSTPGHIATGELFF
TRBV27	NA	CASSFSGRGEQYF
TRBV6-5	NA	CASSNPGNNEQFF
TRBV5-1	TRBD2	CASSSGTSVNTGELFF